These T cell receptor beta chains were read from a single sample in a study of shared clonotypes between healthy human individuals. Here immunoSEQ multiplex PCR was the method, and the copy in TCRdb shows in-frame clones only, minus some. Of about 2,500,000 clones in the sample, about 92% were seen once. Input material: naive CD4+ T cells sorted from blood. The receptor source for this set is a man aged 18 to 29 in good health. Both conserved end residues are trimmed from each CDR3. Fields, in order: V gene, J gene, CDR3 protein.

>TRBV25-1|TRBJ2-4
ASSERQGGESVNIQY
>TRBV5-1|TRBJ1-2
ASSLAGGTGYT
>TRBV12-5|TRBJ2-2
ASSPSGGLTGELF
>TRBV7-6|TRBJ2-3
ASSLRDTRTDTQY
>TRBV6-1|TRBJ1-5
ASSERDQPQH
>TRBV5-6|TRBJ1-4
ASTQGQGSLF
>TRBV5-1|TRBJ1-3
ASSLSGRVAGSGNTIY
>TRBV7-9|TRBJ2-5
ASSTGTIWGETQY
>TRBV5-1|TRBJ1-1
ASSQGHGAEEAF
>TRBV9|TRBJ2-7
ASSVGEGKTYEQY
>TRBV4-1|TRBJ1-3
ASSQVPDRALGSGNTIY
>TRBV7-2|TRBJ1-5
ASSSQVYSNQPQH
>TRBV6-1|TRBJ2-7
ASSRRESSYEQY
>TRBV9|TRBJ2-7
ASSVTAGGTYEQY
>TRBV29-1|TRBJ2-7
SVLRDSYEQY
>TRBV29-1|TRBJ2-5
SVQTSGGPFPQY
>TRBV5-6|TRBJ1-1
ASTEMGTGGQAF
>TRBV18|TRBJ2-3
ASSPKDTQY
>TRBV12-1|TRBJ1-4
ASSFLGARQNEKLF
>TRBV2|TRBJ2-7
ASKESGLGTYEQY
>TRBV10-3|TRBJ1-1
AISAGYDVAF
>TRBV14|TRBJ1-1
ASSQDIPLNTEAF